This passage covers 25 T cell receptor beta chains from one sample sequenced in a study of blood T cell repertoires in COVID-19. Profiling relied on immunoSEQ multiplex PCR, and the TCRdb table lists in-frame clones only, not all of them. The data contain over 150,000 clones, approximately 80% of them singletons. The sequenced material came from peripheral blood. The receptors originated from a woman aged 60-70 years with acute or convalescent COVID-19.

The chain employs TRBV6-6 and TRBJ1-2; maybe TRBD1 (5 bases). The CDR3 extends over 15 amino acids. Trimming removed 6 bases at V and 0 bases at J, with 14 bases between. The germline CDR1 and CDR2 sequences are MNHNY and SVGAGI (reference sequence). The CDR3 loop reads CASRPPGGANYGYTF. The CDR3 coding sequence is TGTGCCAGCAGGCCACCCGGGGGAGCTAACTATGGCTACACCTTC.

This clone was detected a few times. The J gene is TRBJ2-1, the V gene TRBV4-3; 16 bases map to TRBD2. V trimming: 3 bases; J trimming: 7 bases; junction bases outside the gene matches: 6. The CDR3 runs to 17 residues. Germline lookup yields CDR1 LGHNA and CDR2 YSLEER. CDR3 DNA sequence: TGCGCCAGCAGCCACGGGACTAGCGGGGGGGCTCTAAATGAGCAGTTCTTC. Encoded protein: CASSHGTSGGALNEQFF.

V and J are TRBV30 and TRBJ2-4, with 13 bases fitting TRBD2. CDR3 length: 16 residues. The ends lost 7 bases at V and 1 base at J; junction bases unmatched: 7. Germline V CDR1 and CDR2: GTSNPN, SVGIG (reference sequence). The CDR3 is CASFETSGGAKNIQYF. In nucleotides, the CDR3 is TGTGCCTCCTTCGAGACTAGCGGGGGGGCCAAAAACATTCAGTACTTC.

The chain recombines TRBV4-1 with TRBJ2-1; no reliable D call. CDR3 length: 12 residues. The V end was cut by 0 bases, the J end by 6 bases, with 3 bases between. Germline V lookup: CDR1 MGHRA, CDR2 YSYEKL. CDR3 in amino acids: CASSQDGNEQFF. CDR3 bases: TGCGCCAGCAGCCAAGACGGCAATGAGCAGTTCTTC.

This clone was detected a few times. The chain recombines TRBV6-2 or TRBV6-3 with TRBJ2-7; 15 bases align to TRBD2. V was clipped by 4 bases and J by 4 bases; unmatched bases: 5. The CDR3 length is 16 residues. Germline V gives CDR1 MNHEY, CDR2 SVGEGT. CDR3 residues: CASSSGTSGGRYEQYF. The CDR3, as DNA: TGTGCCAGCAGTTCCGGGACTAGCGGGGGGAGATACGAGCAGTACTTC.

The chain joins TRBV3-1 (or the pseudogene TRBV3-2) to TRBJ1-1; tentative D call: TRBD1 (5 bases). Germline-derived CDR1 and CDR2 are LGHDT and YNNKEL (reference sequence). Between the trimmed V and J ends, which lost 0 bases and 10 bases, there was a span of 15 bases. The length of the CDR3 is 14 residues. The CDR3 sequence: CASSQDRAGRGAFF. As DNA, the CDR3 is TGTGCCAGCAGCCAAGATCGGGCAGGGAGGGGAGCTTTCTTT.

This clone was seen a few times. The V call is TRBV7-9, the J call TRBJ1-3; maybe TRBD1 (6 bases). The CDR3 totals 14 residues. The V gene lost 10 bases and the J gene lost 6 bases, with 19 bases spanning the gap. CDR1 is SEHNR, CDR2 FQNEAQ, per germline (reference sequence). The CDR3 sequence is CATGGGGAENTIYF. CDR3 nucleotide sequence: TGTGCCACCGGCGGGGGGGGCGCGGAAAACACCATATATTTT.

The chain combines TRBV18 with TRBJ2-4, with D unclear. Trimming pared 0 bases from V and 0 bases from J, leaving 6 bases between. This CDR3 contains 15 residues. Germline V gene data show CDR1 as KGHSH and CDR2 as LQKENI. Here the CDR3 DNA reads TGTGCCAGCTCACCACCGGTACAAGCCAAAAACATTCAGTACTTC. Translation gives CASSPPVQAKNIQYF.

The rearrangement joins TRBV25-1 to TRBJ1-5; TRBD1 agrees at 8 bases. Germline V gene lookup returns CDR1 MGHDK and CDR2 SYGVNS. The CDR3 contains 18 residues. The ends lost 4 bases at V and 1 base at J; junction bases unmatched: 12. CDR3 residues: CASSASTHRGSSNQPQHF. The CDR3 nucleotides are TGTGCCAGCAGTGCCTCCACCCACAGGGGGTCGAGCAATCAGCCCCAGCATTTT.

The chain is built from TRBV14 and TRBJ1-2, with 7 positions matching TRBD1. Germline assignment: CDR1 SGHDN and CDR2 FVKESK. J gave up 5 bases and V 0 bases, and 3 bases lay outside the gene matches. This CDR3 contains 14 residues. CDR3 sequence reads: CASSQDKTGYGYTF. The CDR3 DNA follows: TGTGCCAGCAGCCAAGATAAGACAGGGTATGGCTACACCTTC.

This chain uses TRBV7-9 with TRBJ2-3, with 11 bases aligning to TRBD1. There are 15 residues in the CDR3. Per germline, CDR1 SEHNR and CDR2 FQNEAQ (reference sequence). V dropped 2 bases and J dropped 9; count of bases not matched to a gene: 7. CDR3 nucleotides: TGTGCCAGCAGCTTAAGTAGGACAGGGGGCGACACGCAGTATTTT. Translation gives CASSLSRTGGDTQYF.

V and J are TRBV23-1 and TRBJ2-7; no reliable D call. TRBV23-1 is flagged as an ORF with uncertain function. This CDR3 is built from 14 residues. Trimming removed 0 bases from V and 1 base from J, with 7 bases in between. The CDR3 loop is CASSQSGQSYEQYF. The CDR3 coding sequence is TGCGCCAGCAGTCAATCGGGCCAGTCCTACGAGCAGTACTTC.

The chain links TRBV4-1 to TRBJ2-5; perhaps TRBD1 as D (5 bases). Trimming pared 3 bases from V and 1 base from J, leaving 9 bases between. The CDR3 extends over 14 amino acids. Germline V CDR1 and CDR2: MGHRA, YSYEKL. The CDR3 sequence: CASSHSQGQETQYF. In DNA, the CDR3 is TGCGCCAGCAGCCACTCTCAGGGCCAAGAGACCCAGTACTTC.

This chain joins TRBV28 and TRBJ2-2; TRBD1 agrees at 9 bases. The ends lost 7 bases at V and 0 bases at J; junction bases unmatched: 3. Looked up from germline, CDR1 is MDHEN and CDR2 is SYDVKM. The CDR3 loop spans 15 amino acids. CDR3 sequence: CASTTGGANTGELFF. DNA of the CDR3: TGTGCCAGCACCACAGGGGGCGCGAACACCGGGGAGCTGTTTTTT.

The genes are TRBV2 and TRBJ1-2, with D perhaps TRBD1 (5 bases). The CDR3 is 13 residues long. Germline-derived CDR1 and CDR2 are SNHLY and FYNNEI. With 4 bases removed from V and 4 bases from J, the gap between germline ends came to 10 bases. The CDR3 coding sequence is TGTGCCAGCAGTGTCGACAGCGCCTATGGCTACACCTTC. It encodes CASSVDSAYGYTF.

This chain uses TRBV6-2 or TRBV6-3 with TRBJ2-1; 8 nucleotides line up with TRBD2. Germline CDR1 reads MNHEY; CDR2 reads SVGEGT. With 2 bases clipped from V and 6 bases from J, the junction kept 3 bases outside the gene matches. The CDR3 is made up of 14 amino acids. The CDR3 DNA follows: TGTGCCAGCAGTTACGGTCGGGGGGGCAATGAGCAGTTCTTC. Its translation is CASSYGRGGNEQFF.

J is TRBJ2-3 and V is TRBV5-6; 14 bases line up with TRBD2. Looked up from germline, CDR1 is SGHDT and CDR2 is YYEEEE. The length of the CDR3 is 18 residues. Trimming removed 4 bases from V and 1 base from J; junction bases left unmatched: 8. This CDR3 reads CASSNGGLAGVGTDTQYF. Written as DNA, the CDR3 is TGTGCCAGCAGCAATGGGGGACTAGCGGGGGTAGGCACAGATACGCAGTATTTT.

The V gene is TRBV7-8, the J gene TRBJ2-7; 10 nucleotides match TRBD2. J gave up 0 bases and V 2 bases, and 4 bases lay outside the gene matches. The germline V gene has CDR1 SGHVS and CDR2 FQNEAQ. The CDR3 spans 16 residues. The CDR3 coding sequence is TGTGCCAGCAGCTTAAGGCTAGCGGGGGACTCCTACGAGCAGTACTTC. It yields the protein CASSLRLAGDSYEQYF. The variable domain in full, with the rest retrieved from reference TRBV7-8 and TRBJ2-7, is GAGVSQSPRYKVAKRGQDVALRCDPISGHVSLFWYQQALGQGPEFLTYFQNEAQLDKSGLPSDRFFAERPEGSVSTLKIQRTQQEDSAVYLCASSLRLAGDSYEQYFGPGTRLTVT.

The rearrangement links TRBV19 to TRBJ1-5; the D is unclear. With 2 bases removed from V and 3 bases from J, the gap between germline ends came to 11 bases. The CDR3 covers 15 residues. CDR1 LNHDA and CDR2 SQIVND come from the germline V gene (reference sequence). In DNA, the CDR3 is TGTGCCAGTAGTATAATTTGGCAATCCAATCAGCCCCAGCATTTT. It specifies CASSIIWQSNQPQHF. The full variable domain, in which reference TRBV19 and TRBJ1-5 provide the parts outside the CDR3, is DGGITQSPKYLFRKEGQNVTLSCEQNLNHDAMYWYRQDPGQGLRLIYYSQIVNDFQKGDIAEGYSVSREKKESFPLTVTSAQKNPTAFYLCASSIIWQSNQPQHFGDGTRLSIL.

This chain connects TRBV19 to TRBJ2-2; maybe TRBD1 (5 bases). Germline V lookup: CDR1 LNHDA, CDR2 SQIVND (reference sequence). The CDR3 length is 16 residues. The V and J ends lost 0 bases and 1 base respectively, with 9 bases between them. Written as DNA, the CDR3 is TGTGCCAGTAGTATAGACAGGGCAGGGAACACCGGGGAGCTGTTTTTT. It encodes CASSIDRAGNTGELFF.

This chain connects TRBV6-5 to TRBJ2-4; D may be TRBD2 (5 bases). The V and J ends lost 8 bases and 3 bases respectively, with 17 bases between them. CDR1 and CDR2 (germline): MNHEY, SVGAGI. The CDR3 spans 15 residues. The CDR3 region is CASRLAGGIKNIQYF. CDR3 coding DNA: TGTGCCAGCCGACTGGCGGGTGGAATCAAAAACATTCAGTACTTC.

This clone was recorded only once. The chain combines TRBV28 with TRBJ2-1, with 8 bases lining up with TRBD1. The CDR3 loop spans 16 amino acids. The J segment lost 3 bases and the V segment lost 5 bases, leaving 9 bases of the junction unmatched. CDR1 is MDHEN and CDR2 is SYDVKM in the germline V gene. CDR3 region: CASSVLGTGLYNEQFF. The CDR3 region has the DNA TGTGCCAGCAGTGTCCTCGGGACAGGCCTCTACAATGAGCAGTTCTTC.

The CDR3 DNA follows: TGCGCCAGCAGCCAAGATGGGTCAGGGCTGAAAAATCAGCCCCAGCATTTT. Protein: CASSQDGSGLKNQPQHF. J is TRBJ1-5 and V is TRBV4-1; possibly TRBD1 for D (5 bases). CDR3 length: 17 amino acids. Looked up from germline, CDR1 is MGHRA and CDR2 is YSYEKL. V lost 0 bases, J lost 4 bases, and 16 bases lay in between.

V usage is TRBV2 and J usage is TRBJ1-3; D perhaps matches TRBD1 (5 bases). The ends were cut back, 1 base at V and 5 bases at J, with 6 bases in the middle. The CDR3 sequence is 13 residues long. Germline lookup yields CDR1 SNHLY and CDR2 FYNNEI. Here the CDR3 DNA reads TGTGCCAGCAGTGAAGAGGGGAGAAACACCATATATTTT. As protein: CASSEEGRNTIYF.

This clone has just a few counts. The rearrangement joins TRBV4-3 to TRBJ2-3; no clear D gene. Germline values: CDR1 LGHNA, CDR2 YSLEER. V was clipped by 0 bases and J by 5 bases, with 3 bases between them. The CDR3 spans 12 residues. For the CDR3, the DNA is TGCGCCAGCAGCCAAGACAGAGATACGCAGTATTTT. This translates into CASSQDRDTQYF.